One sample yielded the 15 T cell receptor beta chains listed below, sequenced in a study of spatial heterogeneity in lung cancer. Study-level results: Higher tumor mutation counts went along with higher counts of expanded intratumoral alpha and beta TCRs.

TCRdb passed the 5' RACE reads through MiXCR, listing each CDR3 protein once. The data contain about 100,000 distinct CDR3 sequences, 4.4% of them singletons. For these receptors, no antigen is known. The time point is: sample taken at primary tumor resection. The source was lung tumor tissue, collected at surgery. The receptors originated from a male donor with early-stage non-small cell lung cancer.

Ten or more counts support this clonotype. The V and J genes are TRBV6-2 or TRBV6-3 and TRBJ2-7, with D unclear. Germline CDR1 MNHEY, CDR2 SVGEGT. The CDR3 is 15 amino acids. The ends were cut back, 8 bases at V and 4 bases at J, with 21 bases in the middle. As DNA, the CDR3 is TGTGCCAGCCACACTCAGCCGACCGGTGAATACGAGCAGTACTTC. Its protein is CASHTQPTGEYEQYF.

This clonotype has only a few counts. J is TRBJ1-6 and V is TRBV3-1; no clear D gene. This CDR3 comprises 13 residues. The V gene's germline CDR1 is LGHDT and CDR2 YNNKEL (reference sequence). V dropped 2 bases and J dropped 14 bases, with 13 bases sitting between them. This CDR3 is CASSQMGPGALHF. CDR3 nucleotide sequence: TGTGCCAGCAGCCAAATGGGCCCGGGAGCCCTCCACTTT.

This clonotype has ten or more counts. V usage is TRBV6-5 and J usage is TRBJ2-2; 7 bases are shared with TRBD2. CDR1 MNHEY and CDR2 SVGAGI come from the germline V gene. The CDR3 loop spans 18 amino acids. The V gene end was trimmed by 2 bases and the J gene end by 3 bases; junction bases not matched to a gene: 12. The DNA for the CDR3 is TGTGCCAGCAGTTACGGAACTGGGCCTAGCGGATACACCGGGGAGCTGTTTTTT. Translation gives CASSYGTGPSGYTGELFF.

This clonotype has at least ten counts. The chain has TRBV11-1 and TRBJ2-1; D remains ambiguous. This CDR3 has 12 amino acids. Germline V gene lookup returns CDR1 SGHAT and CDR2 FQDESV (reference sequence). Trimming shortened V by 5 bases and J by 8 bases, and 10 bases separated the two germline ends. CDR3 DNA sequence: TGTGCCAGCAGCCAGTCAGGCGATGAGCAGTTCTTC. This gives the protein CASSQSGDEQFF. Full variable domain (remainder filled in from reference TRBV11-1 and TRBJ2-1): EAEVAQSPRYKITEKSQAVAFWCDPISGHATLYWYRQILGQGPELLVQFQDESVVDDSQLPKDRFSAERLKGVDSTLKIQPAELGDSAMYLCASSQSGDEQFFGPGTRLTVL.

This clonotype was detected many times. The CDR3 region has the DNA TGTGCCAGCAGTCCTTTGGGCGCGGGTGATACGCAGTATTTT. This encodes CASSPLGAGDTQYF. The chain joins TRBV27 to TRBJ2-3; D possibly corresponds to TRBD2 (5 bases). This CDR3 region has 14 residues. The V gene lost 5 bases and the J gene lost 6 bases, with 15 bases spanning the gap. Germline CDR1 is MNHEY and CDR2 is SMNVEV (reference sequence).

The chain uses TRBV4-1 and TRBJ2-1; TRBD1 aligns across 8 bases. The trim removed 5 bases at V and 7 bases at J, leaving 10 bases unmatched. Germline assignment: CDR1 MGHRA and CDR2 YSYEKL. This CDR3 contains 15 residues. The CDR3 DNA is TGCGCCAGCAGCTACGGACAGGGTATAGGGAATGAGCAGTTCTTC. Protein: CASSYGQGIGNEQFF.

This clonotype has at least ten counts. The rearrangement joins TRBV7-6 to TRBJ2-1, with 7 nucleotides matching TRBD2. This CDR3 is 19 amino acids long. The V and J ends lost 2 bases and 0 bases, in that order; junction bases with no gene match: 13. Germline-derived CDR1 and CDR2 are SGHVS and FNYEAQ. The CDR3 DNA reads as TGTGCCAGCAGCTTAACTATCGTGGGAGGGACCCGCTCCTACAATGAGCAGTTCTTC. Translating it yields CASSLTIVGGTRSYNEQFF.

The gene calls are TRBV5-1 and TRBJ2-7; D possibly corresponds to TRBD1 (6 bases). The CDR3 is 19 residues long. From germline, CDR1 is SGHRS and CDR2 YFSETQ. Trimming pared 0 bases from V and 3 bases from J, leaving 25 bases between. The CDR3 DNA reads TGCGCCAGCAGCTTGGGGAGACAGGTTGTTGGCGGGTCCGTCTACGAGCAGTACTTC. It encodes CASSLGRQVVGGSVYEQYF.

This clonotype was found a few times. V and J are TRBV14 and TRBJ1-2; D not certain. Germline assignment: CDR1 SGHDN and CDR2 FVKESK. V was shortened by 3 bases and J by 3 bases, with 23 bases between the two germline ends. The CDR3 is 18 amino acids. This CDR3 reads CASSQFPPGYEEDYGYTF. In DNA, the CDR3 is TGTGCCAGCAGCCAGTTTCCGCCGGGCTACGAGGAGGACTATGGCTACACCTTC.

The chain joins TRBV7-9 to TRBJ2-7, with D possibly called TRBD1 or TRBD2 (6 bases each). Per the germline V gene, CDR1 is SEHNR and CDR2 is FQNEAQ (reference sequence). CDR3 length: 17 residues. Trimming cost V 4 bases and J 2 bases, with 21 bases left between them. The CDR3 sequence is CASSSYNGGLQTYEQYF. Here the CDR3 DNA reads TGTGCCAGCAGCTCTTATAACGGGGGCCTGCAAACCTACGAGCAGTACTTC.

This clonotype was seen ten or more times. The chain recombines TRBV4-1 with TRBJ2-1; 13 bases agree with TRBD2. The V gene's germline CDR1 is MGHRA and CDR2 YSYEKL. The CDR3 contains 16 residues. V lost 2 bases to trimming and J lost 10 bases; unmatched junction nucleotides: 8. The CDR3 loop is CASSQPGLAGPQEQFF. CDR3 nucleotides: TGCGCCAGCAGCCAACCGGGACTAGCGGGGCCCCAAGAGCAGTTCTTC.

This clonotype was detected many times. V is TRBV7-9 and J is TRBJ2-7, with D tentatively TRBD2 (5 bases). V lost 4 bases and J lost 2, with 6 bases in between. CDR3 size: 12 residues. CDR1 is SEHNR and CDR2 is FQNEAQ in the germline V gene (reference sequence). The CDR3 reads CASSYGTYEQYF. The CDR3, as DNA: TGTGCCAGCAGCTACGGGACCTACGAGCAGTACTTC. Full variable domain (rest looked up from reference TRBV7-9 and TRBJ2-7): DTGVSQNPRHKITKRGQNVTFRCDPISEHNRLYWYRQTLGQGPEFLTYFQNEAQLEKSRLLSDRFSAERPKGSFSTLEIQRTEQGDSAMYLCASSYGTYEQYFGPGTRLTVT.

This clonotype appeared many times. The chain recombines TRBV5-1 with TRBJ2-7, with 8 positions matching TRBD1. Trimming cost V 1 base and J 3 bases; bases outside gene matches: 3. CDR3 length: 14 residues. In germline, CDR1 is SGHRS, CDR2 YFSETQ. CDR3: CASSLRTGIYEQYF. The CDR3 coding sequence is TGCGCCAGCAGCTTGAGGACAGGGATCTACGAGCAGTACTTC.

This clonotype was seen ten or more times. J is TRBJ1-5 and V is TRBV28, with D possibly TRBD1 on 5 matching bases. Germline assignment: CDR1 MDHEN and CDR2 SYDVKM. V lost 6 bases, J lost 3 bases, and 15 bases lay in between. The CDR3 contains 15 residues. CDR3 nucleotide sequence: TGTGCCAGCAGACAACCAGGGTTTACCAATCAGCCCCAGCATTTT. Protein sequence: CASRQPGFTNQPQHF. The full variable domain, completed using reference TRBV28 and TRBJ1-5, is DVKVTQSSRYLVKRTGEKVFLECVQDMDHENMFWYRQDPGLGLRLIYFSYDVKMKEKGDIPEGYSVSREKKERFSLILESASTNQTSMYLCASRQPGFTNQPQHFGDGTRLSIL.

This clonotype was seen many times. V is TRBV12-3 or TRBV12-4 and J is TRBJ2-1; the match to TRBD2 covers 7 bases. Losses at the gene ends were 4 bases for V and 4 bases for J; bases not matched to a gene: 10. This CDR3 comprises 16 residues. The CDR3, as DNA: TGTGCCAGCAGTTCTAGCGGACTGTTGTCATACAATGAGCAGTTCTTC. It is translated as CASSSSGLLSYNEQFF.